This TCR beta chain appears in the sequencing data of a study of T-cell reconstitution after alpha-beta-depleted transplantation in children. Findings and limits, study-wide: T-cell counts and diversity were attributed mostly to newly produced T cells one year after transplant. The high TCRbeta diversity at day 60 in some patients came from surviving recipient T cells and thymic progenitors. Several hundred rapidly expanded clones from non-depleted graft cells reportedly supplied alpha-beta T cells about two months post-transplant.

Construction of the TCRbeta library involved unique molecular identifiers. TCRdb used MiXCR to reprocess the PCR reads, holding one entry per CDR3 protein. The sample yields 120,000 to 150,000 distinct CDR3 sequences, roughly 8.8% seen once. In its sample, this clonotype was seen many times. Antigen specificity is unknown. This clonotype was obtained from a female patient between 2 and 15 years old who had a stem cell transplant for congenital amegakaryocytic thrombocytopenia, so the T cells may come from the graft donor. The sequencing used PBMCs, mostly from graft donor cells, collected 180 days after TCRalphabeta/CD19-depleted stem cell transplant.

CDR3 DNA: TGTGCCAGCAGCTGGGGCCTCGGGCACTACGAGCAGTACTTC. Its protein product is CASSWGLGHYEQYF. This sequence joins TRBV11-2 and TRBJ2-7; D is possibly TRBD1 (5 bases). Deletions cut 4 bases from V and 3 bases from J, with 13 bases between. Germline values: CDR1 SGHAT, CDR2 FQNNGV. The CDR3 runs to 14 residues.